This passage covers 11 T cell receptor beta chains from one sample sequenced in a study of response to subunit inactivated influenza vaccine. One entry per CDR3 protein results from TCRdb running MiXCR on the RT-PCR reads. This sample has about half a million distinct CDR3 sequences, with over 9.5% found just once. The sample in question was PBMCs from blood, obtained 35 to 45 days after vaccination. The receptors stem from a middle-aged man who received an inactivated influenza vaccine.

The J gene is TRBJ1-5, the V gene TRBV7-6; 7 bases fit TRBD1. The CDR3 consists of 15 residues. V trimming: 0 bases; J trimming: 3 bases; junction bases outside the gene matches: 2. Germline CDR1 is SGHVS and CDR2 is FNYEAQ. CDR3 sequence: CASSLADRDNQPQHF. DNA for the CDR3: TGTGCCAGCAGCTTAGCCGACAGGGACAATCAGCCCCAGCATTTT.

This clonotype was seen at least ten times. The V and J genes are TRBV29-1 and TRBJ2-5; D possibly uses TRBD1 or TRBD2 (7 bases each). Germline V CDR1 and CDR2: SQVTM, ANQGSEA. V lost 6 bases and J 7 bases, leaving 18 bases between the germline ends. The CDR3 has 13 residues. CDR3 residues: CSVHTGEGVTQYF. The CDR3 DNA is TGCAGCGTCCACACAGGGGAGGGTGTGACCCAGTACTTC.

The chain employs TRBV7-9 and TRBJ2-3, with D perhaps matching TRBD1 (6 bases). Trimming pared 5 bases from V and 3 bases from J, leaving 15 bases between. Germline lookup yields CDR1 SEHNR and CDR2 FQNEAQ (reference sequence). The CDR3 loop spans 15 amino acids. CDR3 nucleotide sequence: TGTGCCAGCAGCACCGGGACACCCCTGACAGATACGCAGTATTTT. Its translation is CASSTGTPLTDTQYF.

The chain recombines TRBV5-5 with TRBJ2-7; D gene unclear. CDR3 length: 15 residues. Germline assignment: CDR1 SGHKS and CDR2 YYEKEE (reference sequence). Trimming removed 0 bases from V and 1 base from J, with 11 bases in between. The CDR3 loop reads CASSLVRQTSYEQYF. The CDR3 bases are TGTGCCAGCAGCTTGGTGCGCCAAACGTCCTACGAGCAGTACTTC. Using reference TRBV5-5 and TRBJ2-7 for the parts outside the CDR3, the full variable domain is DAGVTQSPTHLIKTRGQQVTLRCSPISGHKSVSWYQQVLGQGPQFIFQYYEKEERGRGNFPDRFSARQFPNYSSELNVNALLLGDSALYLCASSLVRQTSYEQYFGPGTRLTVT.

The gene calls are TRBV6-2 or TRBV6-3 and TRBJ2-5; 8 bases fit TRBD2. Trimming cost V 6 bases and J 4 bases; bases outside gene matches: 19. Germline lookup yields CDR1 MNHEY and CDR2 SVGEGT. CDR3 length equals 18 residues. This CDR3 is CASSRDLAGGPHRETQYF. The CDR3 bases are TGTGCCAGCAGCCGCGACTTGGCGGGGGGCCCCCACCGAGAGACCCAGTACTTC.

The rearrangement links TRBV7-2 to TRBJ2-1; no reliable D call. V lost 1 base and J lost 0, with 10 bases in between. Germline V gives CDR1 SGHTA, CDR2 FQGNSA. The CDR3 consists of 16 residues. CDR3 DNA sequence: TGTGCCAGCAGCTTAGACGTCAGGCCCTCCTACAATGAGCAGTTCTTC. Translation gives CASSLDVRPSYNEQFF.

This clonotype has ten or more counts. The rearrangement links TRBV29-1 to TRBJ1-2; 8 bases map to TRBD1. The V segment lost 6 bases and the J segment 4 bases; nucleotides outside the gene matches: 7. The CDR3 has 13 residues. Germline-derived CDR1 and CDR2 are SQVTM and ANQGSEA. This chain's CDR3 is CSVNRGGSYGYTF. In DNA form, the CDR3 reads TGCAGCGTCAACAGGGGGGGAAGCTATGGCTACACCTTC.

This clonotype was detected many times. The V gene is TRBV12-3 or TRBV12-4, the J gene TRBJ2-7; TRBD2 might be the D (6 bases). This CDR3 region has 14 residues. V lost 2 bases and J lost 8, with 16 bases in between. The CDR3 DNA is TGTGCCAGCAGTTTATTAGGGACTGCTACGAAGCAGTACTTC. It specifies CASSLLGTATKQYF.

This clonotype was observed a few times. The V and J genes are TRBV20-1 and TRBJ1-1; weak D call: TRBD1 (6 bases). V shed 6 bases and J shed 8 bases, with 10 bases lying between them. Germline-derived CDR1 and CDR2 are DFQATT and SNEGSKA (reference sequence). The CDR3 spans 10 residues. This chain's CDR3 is CSAKGQEAFF. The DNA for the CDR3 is TGCAGTGCAAAAGGACAGGAAGCTTTCTTT.

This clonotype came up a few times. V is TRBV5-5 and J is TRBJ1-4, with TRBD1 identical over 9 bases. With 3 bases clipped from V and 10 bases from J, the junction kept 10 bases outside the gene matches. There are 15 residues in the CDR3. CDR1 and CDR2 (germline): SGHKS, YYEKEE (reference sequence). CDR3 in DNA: TGTGCCAGCAGCTCGACGGGACAGGGAAGCGGAAAACTGTTTTTT. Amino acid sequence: CASSSTGQGSGKLFF.

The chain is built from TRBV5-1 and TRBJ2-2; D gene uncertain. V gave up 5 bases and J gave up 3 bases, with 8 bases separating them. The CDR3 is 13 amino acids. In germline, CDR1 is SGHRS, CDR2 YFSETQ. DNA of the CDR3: TGCGCCAGCAGGAAGGTGTACACCGGGGAGCTGTTTTTT. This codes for CASRKVYTGELFF.